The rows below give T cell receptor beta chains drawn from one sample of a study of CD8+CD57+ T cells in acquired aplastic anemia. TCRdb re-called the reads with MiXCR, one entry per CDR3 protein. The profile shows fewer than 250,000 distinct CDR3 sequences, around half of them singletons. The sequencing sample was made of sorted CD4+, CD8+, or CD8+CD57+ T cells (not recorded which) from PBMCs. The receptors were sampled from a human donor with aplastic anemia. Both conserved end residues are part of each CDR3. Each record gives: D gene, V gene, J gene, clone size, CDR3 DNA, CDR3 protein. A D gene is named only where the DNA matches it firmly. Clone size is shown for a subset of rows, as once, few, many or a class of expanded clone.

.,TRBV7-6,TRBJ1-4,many,TGTGCCAGCAGCTTAGTAGTCGGCGTCAGGACTAATGAAAAACTGTTTTTT,CASSLVVGVRTNEKLFF
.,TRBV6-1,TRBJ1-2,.,TGTGCCAGCAGTGAAGCGGGACATCGGTGGGGCTACACCTTC,CASSEAGHRWGYTF
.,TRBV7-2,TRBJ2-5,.,TGTGCCAGCAGCCCTAACAGGGATGTTGAGACCCAGTACTTC,CASSPNRDVETQYF
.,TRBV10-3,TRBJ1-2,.,TGTGCCAACAGTGAGGTACAGGGTGATGGCTACACCTTC,CANSEVQGDGYTF
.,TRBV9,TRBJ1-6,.,TGTGCCAGCAGCGTAGACAGGGCTCCACGCGGTCCACCCCTCCACTTT,CASSVDRAPRGPPLHF
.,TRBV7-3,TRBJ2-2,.,TGTGCCAGCAGATCAATCGGTAGACATTTCACGGGGGAGCTGTTTTTT,CASRSIGRHFTGELFF
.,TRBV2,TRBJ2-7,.,TGTGCCAGCAGTGAAGGGGGAGCGGGTGCACCTCCGTGCTCCTACGAGCAGTACTTC,CASSEGGAGAPPCSYEQYF
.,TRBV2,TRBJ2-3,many,TGTGCCAGGCCGATCATGGGGGATACGCAGTATTTT,CARPIMGDTQYF
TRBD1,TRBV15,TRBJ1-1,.,TGTGCCACCAGCAGAGGGACAGGGAGAGTAGAAGCTTTCTTT,CATSRGTGRVEAFF
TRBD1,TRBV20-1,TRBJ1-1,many,TGCAGTGCTAGAGTCGTTTCAGGGGGCACTGAAGCTTTCTTT,CSARVVSGGTEAFF
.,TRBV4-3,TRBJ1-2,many,TGCGCCAGCAGCCAACCAGGGGATCTCTATGGCTACACCTTC,CASSQPGDLYGYTF
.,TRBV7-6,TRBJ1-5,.,TGTGCCAGCAGCGCCAGGGAAGGGAATCAGCCCCAGCATTTT,CASSAREGNQPQHF
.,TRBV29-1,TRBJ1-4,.,TGCAGCGTTGAAGTTCAGGGCGGGGAAAAACTGTTTTTT,CSVEVQGGEKLFF
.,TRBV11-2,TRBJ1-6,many,TGTGCCAGCAGCTTAGACAGCCCTTATAATTCACCCCTCCACTTT,CASSLDSPYNSPLHF
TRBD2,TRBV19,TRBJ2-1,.,TGTGCCAGTAGCGGGACTAGCGGGGGCGCCTACAATGAGCAGTTCTTC,CASSGTSGGAYNEQFF
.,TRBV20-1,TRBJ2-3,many,TGCAGTGCTACCTTCGGGACTCCCCTAAACCCCGCAGATACGCAGTATTTT,CSATFGTPLNPADTQYF
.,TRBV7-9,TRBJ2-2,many,TGTGCCAGCAGAAGGGGACACATGAACACCGGGGAGCTGTTTTTT,CASRRGHMNTGELFF
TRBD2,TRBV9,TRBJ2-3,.,TGTGCCTGCAGCCGCTGGGGGCGGGGGGAAACAGATACGCAGTATTTT,CACSRWGRGETDTQYF
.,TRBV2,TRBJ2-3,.,TGTGCCAGCAGTGATTGGGGGTCCTCCACAGATACGCAGTATTTT,CASSDWGSSTDTQYF
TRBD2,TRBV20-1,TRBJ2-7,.,TGCAGTGCCAGCGGTCTAGCGGGAACCTACGAGCAGTACTTC,CSASGLAGTYEQYF
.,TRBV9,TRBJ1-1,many,TGTGCCAGCAGCGTAGAAGGGAGGTCGAACACTGAAGCTTTCTTT,CASSVEGRSNTEAFF
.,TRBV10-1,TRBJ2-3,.,TGCGCCAGCAGTGAGTCTGGGACAGATACGCAGTATTTT,CASSESGTDTQYF